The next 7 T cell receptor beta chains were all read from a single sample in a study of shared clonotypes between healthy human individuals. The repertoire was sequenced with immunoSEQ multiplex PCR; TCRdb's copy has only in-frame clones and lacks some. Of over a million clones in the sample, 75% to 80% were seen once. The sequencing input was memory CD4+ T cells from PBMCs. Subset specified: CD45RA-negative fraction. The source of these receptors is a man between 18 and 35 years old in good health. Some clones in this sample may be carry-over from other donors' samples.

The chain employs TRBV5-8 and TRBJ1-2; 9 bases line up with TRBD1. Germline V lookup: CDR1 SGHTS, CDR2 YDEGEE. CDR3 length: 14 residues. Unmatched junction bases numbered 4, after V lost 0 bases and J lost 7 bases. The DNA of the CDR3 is TGTGCCAGCAGCTTGGCGGGGACAGGGCCTGGCTACACCTTC. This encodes CASSLAGTGPGYTF.

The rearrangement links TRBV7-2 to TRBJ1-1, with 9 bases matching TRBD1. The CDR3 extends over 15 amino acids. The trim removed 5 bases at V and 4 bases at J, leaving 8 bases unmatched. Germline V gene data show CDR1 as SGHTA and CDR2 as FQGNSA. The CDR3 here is CASSPMTGGSTEAFF. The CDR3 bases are TGTGCCAGCAGCCCCATGACAGGGGGAAGCACTGAAGCTTTCTTT.

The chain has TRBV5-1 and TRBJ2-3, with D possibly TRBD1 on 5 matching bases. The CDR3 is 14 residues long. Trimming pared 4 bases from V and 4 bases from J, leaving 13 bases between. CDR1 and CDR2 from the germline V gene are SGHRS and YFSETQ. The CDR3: CASSTRALPDTQYF. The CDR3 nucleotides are TGCGCCAGCAGCACCAGGGCCCTCCCAGATACGCAGTATTTT.

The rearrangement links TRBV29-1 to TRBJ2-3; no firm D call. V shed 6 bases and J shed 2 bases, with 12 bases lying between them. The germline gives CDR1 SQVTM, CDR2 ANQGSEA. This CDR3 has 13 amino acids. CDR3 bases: TGCAGCGTCCCAGCCCCTATCACAGATACGCAGTATTTT. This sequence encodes CSVPAPITDTQYF.

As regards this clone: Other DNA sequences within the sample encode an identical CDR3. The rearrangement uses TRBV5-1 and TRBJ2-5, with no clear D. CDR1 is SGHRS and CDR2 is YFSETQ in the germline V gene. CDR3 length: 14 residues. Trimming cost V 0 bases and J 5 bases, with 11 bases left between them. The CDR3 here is CASSLAPPSETQYF. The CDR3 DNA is TGCGCCAGCAGCTTGGCCCCGCCCTCGGAGACCCAGTACTTC.

CDR3 protein: CASSQGYGSQPQHF. The CDR3 DNA reads as TGTGCCAGCAGCCAGGGTTACGGGTCTCAGCCCCAGCATTTT. This chain joins TRBV9 and TRBJ1-5; the D gene is possibly TRBD1 (5 bases). With 4 bases removed from V and 6 bases from J, the gap between germline ends came to 14 bases. Germline CDR1 reads SGDLS; CDR2 reads YYNGEE. The length of the CDR3 is 14 residues.

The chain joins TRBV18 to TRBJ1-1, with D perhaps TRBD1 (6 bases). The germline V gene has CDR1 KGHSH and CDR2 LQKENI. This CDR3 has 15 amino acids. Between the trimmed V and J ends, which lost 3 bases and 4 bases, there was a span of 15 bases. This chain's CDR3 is CASSPTPQGITEAFF. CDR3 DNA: TGTGCCAGCTCACCTACTCCACAGGGAATCACTGAAGCTTTCTTT.